Each of the 16 T cell receptor beta chains below was sequenced from the same sample in a study of human T cells and chemical hapten exposure. Time point specified: patch test 3, about 24 weeks after DPC sensitization. Sample treatment: therapeutic diphenylcyclopropenone sensitization with weekly scalp DPC. TCRdb redid the calling of the RACE reads with MiXCR, one entry per CDR3 protein. The profile shows about 71,000 distinct CDR3 sequences, 8.5% to 14% of them singletons. The sample consisted of whole blood, taken in connection with sensitization to the hapten diphenylcyclopropenone (DPC). Source of these receptors: a woman aged 45-65 years with alopecia areata. Some clones in this sample may be carry-over from other donors' samples.

This clonotype came up once. The gene calls are TRBV12-3 or TRBV12-4 and TRBJ2-1; D ambiguous. V lost 3 bases and J lost 8, with 8 bases in between. This CDR3 is built from 12 residues. CDR3 region: CASSFGGDEQFF. The CDR3 nucleotides are TGTGCCAGCAGTTTTGGCGGTGATGAGCAGTTCTTC.

This clonotype was observed a few times. V is TRBV11-3 and J is TRBJ2-4, with 10 bases that match TRBD1. The germline CDR1 and CDR2 sequences are SGHNT and YENEEA. The CDR3 is 13 residues long. V trimming: 6 bases; J trimming: 8 bases; junction bases outside the gene matches: 4. CDR3 nucleotides: TGTGCCAGCAGTTCGGACAGGGGGTACATTCAGTACTTC. Protein product: CASSSDRGYIQYF.

This sequence joins TRBV29-1 and TRBJ2-6; 12 positions match TRBD1. The CDR3 sequence is 17 residues long. Germline V lookup: CDR1 SQVTM, CDR2 ANQGSEA. J gave up 4 bases and V 4 bases, and 8 bases lay outside the gene matches. The CDR3 DNA reads as TGCAGCGTTGTTGGCGGGACAGGGGGCTCCGGGGCCAACGTCCTGACTTTC. It yields the protein CSVVGGTGGSGANVLTF.

This rearrangement joins TRBV28 to TRBJ2-1, with D tentatively TRBD1 (7 bases). V dropped 6 bases and J dropped 0 bases, with 9 bases sitting between them. The CDR3 is 14 amino acids. The germline CDR1 and CDR2 sequences are MDHEN and SYDVKM. CDR3 bases: TGTGCCAGCAGGCGGGACAGCTCCTACAATGAGCAGTTCTTC. This codes for CASRRDSSYNEQFF.

This clonotype was seen once. A single base separates this from a much larger clone, so it may be a read error. The chain combines TRBV5-1 with TRBJ2-5; the D gene could be TRBD1 or TRBD2 (6 bases each). The germline V gene encodes CDR1 SGHRS and CDR2 YFSETQ. V was cut by 2 bases and J by 0 bases, with 8 bases left in between. This CDR3 is 14 amino acids long. CDR3 in DNA: TGCGCCAGCAGCTTCGGGGGCTACCAAGAGACCCAGTACTTC. Amino acid sequence: CASSFGGYQETQYF.

The chain is built from TRBV7-9 and TRBJ1-3; D call uncertain. Germline CDR1 and CDR2: SEHNR and FQNEAQ (reference sequence). The CDR3 is made up of 17 amino acids. The ends were cut back, 3 bases at V and 0 bases at J, with 15 bases in the middle. The CDR3 loop reads CASSFPTRSSSGNTIYF. Written as DNA, the CDR3 is TGTGCCAGCAGCTTCCCTACACGTTCCAGCTCTGGAAACACCATATATTTT.

This clonotype was seen many times. The rearrangement joins TRBV18 to TRBJ1-1; D uncertain. This CDR3 is 15 amino acids long. Germline V CDR1 and CDR2: KGHSH, LQKENI. Trimming took off 0 bases at V and 3 bases at J, with 11 bases between the two ends. Here the CDR3 reads CASSPPGSRDTEAFF. Here the CDR3 DNA reads TGTGCCAGCTCACCACCAGGGTCGAGGGACACTGAAGCTTTCTTT.

At least ten counts were recorded for this clonotype. The chain joins TRBV10-3 to TRBJ2-3, with D uncertain. The V and J ends lost 4 bases and 4 bases respectively, with 9 bases between them. CDR3 length: 13 residues. Germline V lookup: CDR1 ENHRY, CDR2 SYGVKD. The CDR3 loop reads CAISVREPDTQYF. The CDR3 DNA reads TGTGCCATCAGTGTTAGAGAACCAGATACGCAGTATTTT.

A few counts support this clonotype. CDR3 residues: CASSPLPGLAGYTDTQYF. CDR3 bases: TGTGCCAGCAGCCCACTTCCGGGACTAGCGGGATACACAGATACGCAGTATTTT. V usage is TRBV3-1 and J usage is TRBJ2-3; TRBD2 aligns across 13 bases. The V and J ends lost 4 bases and 2 bases, in that order; junction bases with no gene match: 9. The CDR3 totals 18 residues. CDR1 is LGHDT, CDR2 YNNKEL, per germline (reference sequence).

This clonotype came up a few times. The rearrangement joins TRBV7-2 to TRBJ2-7; 10 positions agree with TRBD2. V was clipped by 1 base and J by 7 bases; unmatched bases: 7. Germline V gene lookup returns CDR1 SGHTA and CDR2 FQGNSA. The CDR3 length is 15 residues. CDR3 nucleotide sequence: TGTGCCAGCAGCTTAGGTGCTAGCGGGGGCGAAGAGCAGTACTTC. Translating gives CASSLGASGGEEQYF.

In this sample, this clonotype turned up a few times. The chain carries TRBV28 and TRBJ2-3; no definite D call. The CDR3 consists of 12 residues. CDR1 is MDHEN and CDR2 is SYDVKM in the germline V gene. V was trimmed by 7 bases and J by 7 bases, leaving 12 bases between them. The CDR3 protein is CASNRPSYTQYF. The CDR3 DNA is TGTGCCAGCAACCGGCCGAGCTATACGCAGTATTTT.

This clonotype has ten or more counts. The chain combines TRBV6-1 with TRBJ1-1; no definite D call. The CDR3 spans 12 residues. CDR1 and CDR2 (germline): MNHNS, SASEGT. Trimming stripped 7 bases from V and 1 base from J, with 7 bases between. CDR3 residues: CASKAGNTEAFF. In DNA, the CDR3 is TGTGCCAGCAAAGCAGGGAACACTGAAGCTTTCTTT.

This clonotype was picked up many times. This rearrangement joins TRBV21-1 to TRBJ1-1; the listed D gene, TRBD1, was not tested against the DNA. TRBV21-1 is flagged as a pseudogene. The CDR3 spans 14 residues. The CDR3 DNA is TGTGCCAGCAGCACGGCCTGGGGGGTAACTGAAGCTTTCTTT. Translation gives CASSTAWGVTEAFF.

This clonotype was counted many times. The V and J genes are TRBV20-1 and TRBJ1-4; D may be TRBD1 (6 bases). The V end lost 6 bases, the J end lost 2 bases, and 13 bases lay between the germline ends. The CDR3 runs 14 residues. Germline V lookup: CDR1 DFQATT, CDR2 SNEGSKA (reference sequence). The CDR3 reads CSAEQGYTNEKLFF. As DNA, the CDR3 is TGCAGTGCGGAACAGGGTTATACTAATGAAAAACTGTTTTTT.

This clonotype was observed at least ten times. The J gene is TRBJ1-5, the V gene TRBV21-1; TRBD1, as called in the table, went unchecked against the DNA. TRBV21-1 is assigned pseudogene status. This CDR3 has 18 residues. CDR3 protein: CASSVQGTGMYSNQPQHF. As DNA, the CDR3 is TGTGCCAGCAGCGTTCAGGGGACAGGGATGTATAGCAATCAGCCCCAGCATTTT.

V is TRBV28 and J is TRBJ1-5; D is undetermined. In germline, CDR1 is MDHEN, CDR2 SYDVKM. The CDR3 has 12 residues. The V and J ends lost 6 bases and 4 bases respectively, with 7 bases between them. The CDR3 protein is CASRSWNQPQHF. CDR3 DNA: TGTGCCAGCAGGAGCTGGAATCAGCCCCAGCATTTT.